Following are 25 T cell receptor beta chains from one sample sequenced in a study of blood T cells in healthy people across ages. Next came a second PCR, run for about 7 to 12 cycles, which used a sample-barcoded 5' primer along with a J-beta primer mix. TCRdb re-analysed the 5' RACE reads in MiXCR, keeping a single row per CDR3 protein. The top ten clones hold about 0.8% of a sample with roughly 1 million distinct CDR3 sequences, less than 25% of them seen once. The same data also went into a second study, on T cells of mothers and their children.

Sequenced input: blood. The receptor source for this set is a girl aged 2-10 years in good health.

J is TRBJ2-1 and V is TRBV7-3; weak D call: TRBD2 (6 bases). CDR1 is SGHTA and CDR2 is FQGTGA in the germline V gene. V lost 7 bases to trimming and J lost 9 bases, with 13 bases between them. The CDR3 totals 12 residues. The CDR3 coding sequence is TGTGCCAGCACCAATGGGGGGAGTGAGCAGTTCTTC. Translated: CASTNGGSEQFF.

The chain is built from TRBV20-1 and TRBJ2-1, with D tentatively TRBD2 (6 bases). The germline gives CDR1 DFQATT, CDR2 SNEGSKA (reference sequence). Deletions cut 0 bases from V and 8 bases from J, with 14 bases between. CDR3 length equals 14 residues. DNA of the CDR3: TGCAGTGCTAGAGATCCGGCCGGAGGGGATGAGCAGTTCTTC. The encoded protein is CSARDPAGGDEQFF.

This clonotype was recorded once. The rearrangement uses TRBV18 and TRBJ1-3; D uncertain. CDR1 is KGHSH, CDR2 LQKENI, per germline. CDR3 length: 15 residues. V lost 1 base, J lost 0 bases, and 7 bases lay in between. For the CDR3, the DNA is TGTGCCAGCTCACCACGGGAAGCCTCTGGAAACACCATATATTTT. Its protein is CASSPREASGNTIYF.

This clonotype was found a few times. V and J are TRBV5-6 and TRBJ1-2; D perhaps matches TRBD1 (6 bases). This CDR3 spans 13 amino acids. The germline V gene encodes CDR1 SGHDT and CDR2 YYEEEE. Trimming stripped 2 bases from V and 5 bases from J, with 10 bases between. CDR3 protein: CASSLQGWYGYTF. The CDR3, as DNA: TGTGCCAGCAGCTTACAGGGCTGGTATGGCTACACCTTC.

With regard to this clonotype: The CDR3 end shows no conserved phenylalanine or tryptophan, and so a read error is likely. This chain links TRBV28 with TRBJ2-5, with a possible D match to TRBD1 (5 bases). The V gene's germline CDR1 is MDHEN and CDR2 SYDVKM. The CDR3 covers 11 residues. Trimming shortened V by 6 bases and J by 3 bases, and 5 bases separated the two germline ends. The CDR3 coding sequence is TGTGCCAGCAGCAGGGAAGAGACCCAGTACTTG. Its protein is CASSREETQYL.

The CDR3 is CASSLSAEKNIQYF. As DNA, the CDR3 is TGTGCCAGCAGCTTGTCGGCCGAGAAGAACATTCAGTACTTC. This chain links TRBV7-2 with TRBJ2-4; D ambiguous. The CDR3 has 14 residues. Trimming removed 3 bases from V and 7 bases from J, with 13 bases in between. CDR1 is SGHTA, CDR2 FQGNSA, per germline.

The chain is built from TRBV7-2 and TRBJ1-2; D may be TRBD1 (5 bases). V lost 5 bases, J lost 8 bases, and 15 bases lay in between. The CDR3 contains 13 residues. Germline V gene sequence: CDR1 SGHTA, CDR2 FQGNSA. The CDR3 bases are TGTGCCAGCAGCGCGACCCCAGGGAACGGCTACACCTTC. Translated, it gives CASSATPGNGYTF.

The rearrangement joins TRBV6-1 to TRBJ1-5; D unclear. Deletions cut 6 bases from V and 2 bases from J, with 11 bases between. CDR3 length: 14 amino acids. Germline CDR1 MNHNS, CDR2 SASEGT. CDR3 DNA: TGTGCCAGCAGAGGATCCGGGGGCAATCAGCCCCAGCATTTT. Its translation: CASRGSGGNQPQHF.

V and J are TRBV2 and TRBJ2-7; 7 nucleotides match TRBD1. V shed 5 bases and J 1 base; nucleotides not matched to a gene: 11. The CDR3 spans 16 residues. Germline V gene lookup returns CDR1 SNHLY and CDR2 FYNNEI. The CDR3 DNA reads as TGTGCCAGCAGTAGCCTCAACACGGGACAGTCCTACGAGCAGTACTTC. Its protein is CASSSLNTGQSYEQYF.

This chain joins TRBV27 and TRBJ2-6, with D perhaps TRBD1 (5 bases). Germline values: CDR1 MNHEY, CDR2 SMNVEV (reference sequence). The CDR3 covers 13 residues. V was trimmed by 4 bases and J by 4 bases, leaving 5 bases between them. In DNA form, the CDR3 reads TGTGCCAGCAGTTACAGGGGGGCCAACGTCCTGACTTTC. As protein: CASSYRGANVLTF.

In regard to this clonotype: A much more abundant neighbour one base away suggests this may be a read error. The J gene is TRBJ2-1, the V gene TRBV2; TRBD1 matches at 7 bases. This CDR3 has 13 residues. Germline CDR1 and CDR2: SNHLY and FYNNEI. After removal of 4 bases from V and 5 bases from J, the junction contained 2 bases not matched to a gene. The CDR3 reads CASSGDRNNEQFF. CDR3 DNA sequence: TGTGCCAGCAGTGGGGACAGAAACAATGAGCAGTTCTTC.

This clonotype was recorded a few times. V is TRBV28 and J is TRBJ2-4, with D tentatively TRBD1 (6 bases). The germline CDR1 and CDR2 sequences are MDHEN and SYDVKM. V was clipped by 7 bases and J by 0 bases, with 16 bases between them. The CDR3 sequence is 16 residues long. The CDR3 reads CASNKGTPSAKNIQYF. The CDR3 DNA is TGTGCCAGCAATAAAGGGACACCCTCAGCCAAAAACATTCAGTACTTC. Based on the CDR3 plus reference TRBV28 and TRBJ2-4, the full variable domain is DVKVTQSSRYLVKRTGEKVFLECVQDMDHENMFWYRQDPGLGLRLIYFSYDVKMKEKGDIPEGYSVSREKKERFSLILESASTNQTSMYLCASNKGTPSAKNIQYFGAGTRLSVL.

This clonotype was observed a few times. This chain uses TRBV7-2 with TRBJ2-3; 9 bases align to TRBD2. Germline V gene data show CDR1 as SGHTA and CDR2 as FQGNSA. The CDR3 totals 14 residues. V was clipped by 5 bases and J by 6 bases; unmatched bases: 6. The CDR3 DNA follows: TGTGCCAGCAGCCCGCTAGCGGGGTGGGATACGCAGTATTTT. Translation: CASSPLAGWDTQYF.

V usage is TRBV12-3 or TRBV12-4 and J usage is TRBJ2-7; D uncertain. Trimming stripped 3 bases from V and 2 bases from J, with 5 bases between. This CDR3 is built from 12 residues. The chain's CDR3 is CASSFHTYEQYF. CDR3 DNA: TGTGCCAGCAGTTTCCACACCTACGAGCAGTACTTC.

This clonotype was seen a few times. The CDR3 protein is CATSPQGPSLQETQYF. CDR3 nucleotides: TGTGCCACCAGTCCACAGGGGCCCAGCCTCCAAGAGACCCAGTACTTC. The chain recombines TRBV24-1 with TRBJ2-5; 7 bases are a match to TRBD1. V gave up 6 bases and J gave up 1 base; unmatched junction bases: 10. The CDR3 contains 16 residues. In germline, CDR1 is KGHDR, CDR2 SFDVKD.

This clonotype came up a few times. J is TRBJ2-7 and V is TRBV9; 7 bases line up with TRBD2. The J call may be wrong; the DNA end is better matched by TRBJ2-5. Germline CDR1 SGDLS, CDR2 YYNGEE. The CDR3 sequence is 15 residues long. The CDR3 loop reads CASSVGVAGEETQYF. The CDR3 nucleotides read TGTGCCAGCAGCGTAGGAGTTGCGGGAGAAGAGACCCAGTACTTC.

As to this clonotype: Germline is not matched at one junction end, which may reflect a read error. The chain uses TRBV20-1 and TRBJ1-5; tentatively, D is TRBD1 (6 bases). The CDR3 loop spans 16 amino acids. Germline CDR1 DFQATT, CDR2 SNEGSKA (reference sequence). CDR3 protein: CSASSFPQGYNQPQHF. DNA of the CDR3: TGCAGTGCTAGCTCATTCCCACAGGGCTACAATCAACCCCAGCATTTT.

About this clonotype itself: The germline gene is not matched at one end of the junction; a read error may be the cause. The chain is built from TRBV20-1 and TRBJ2-7; D is uncertain. Germline lookup yields CDR1 DFQATT and CDR2 SNEGSKA (reference sequence). There are 14 residues in the CDR3. The DNA of the CDR3 is TGCAGTGCTAGGGCTTGGGCTGGCTCCTGCGAGCAGTACTTC. Protein product: CSARAWAGSCEQYF.

This clonotype was seen more than once but under ten times. The chain combines TRBV29-1 with TRBJ2-5; TRBD2 matches 8 bases. Judging by the DNA end, TRBJ2-1 fits better; the J call may be wrong. The CDR3 totals 15 residues. CDR1 is SQVTM and CDR2 is ANQGSEA in the germline V gene. The chain's CDR3 is CSVEDYAGGKNEQFF. CDR3 DNA: TGCAGCGTTGAAGATTACGCGGGAGGTAAGAATGAGCAGTTCTTC.

The genes are TRBV3-1 and TRBJ2-7; the match to TRBD2 covers 16 bases. The CDR3 is 16 amino acids. Germline CDR1 LGHDT, CDR2 YNNKEL (reference sequence). V was pared by 4 bases and J by 2 bases, with 2 bases of the junction left unmatched. As DNA, the CDR3 is TGTGCCAGCAGCCTCGGGACTAGCGGGAGGGCCTACGAGCAGTACTTC. The encoded protein is CASSLGTSGRAYEQYF.

This clonotype was observed a few times. This sequence joins TRBV27 and TRBJ2-7; TRBD2 aligns across 8 bases. The CDR3 is made up of 14 amino acids. Germline CDR1 and CDR2: MNHEY and SMNVEV (reference sequence). The V gene end was trimmed by 1 base and the J gene end by 7 bases; junction bases not matched to a gene: 6. The CDR3 region is CASSLFSGAGEQYF. In DNA, the CDR3 is TGTGCCAGCAGTTTATTTAGCGGGGCAGGAGAGCAGTACTTC.

This chain's CDR3 is CASSYHSGEQFF. CDR3 nucleotide sequence: TGTGCCAGCAGTTACCATAGCGGTGAGCAGTTCTTC. The chain couples TRBV6-6 to TRBJ2-1; D is perhaps TRBD2 (6 bases). The CDR3 is made up of 12 amino acids. Trimming took 2 bases from V and 9 from J, leaving 8 bases between them. Germline V gene data show CDR1 as MNHNY and CDR2 as SVGAGI (reference sequence).

There are a few counts of this clonotype. This chain uses TRBV9 with TRBJ2-5, with D possibly TRBD2 on 6 matching bases. Germline V lookup: CDR1 SGDLS, CDR2 YYNGEE. V lost 2 bases and J lost 2, with 13 bases in between. This CDR3 has 15 residues. The DNA of the CDR3 is TGTGCCAGCAGCGTTGGGGTAGCGGTACAAGAGACCCAGTACTTC. It specifies CASSVGVAVQETQYF. The entire variable domain, with the rest obtained from reference TRBV9 and TRBJ2-5, is as follows: DSGVTQTPKHLITATGQRVTLRCSPRSGDLSVYWYQQSLDQGLQFLIQYYNGEERAKGNILERFSAQQFPDLHSELNLSSLELGDSALYFCASSVGVAVQETQYFGPGTRLLVL.

J is TRBJ1-1 and V is TRBV27; 10 bases align to TRBD1. Germline loops: CDR1 MNHEY, CDR2 SMNVEV (reference sequence). Trimming cost V 7 bases and J 0 bases; bases outside gene matches: 8. The CDR3 contains 16 residues. CDR3 DNA sequence: TGTGCCAGCACCTCGGGACAGGGGATCATGAACACTGAAGCTTTCTTT. It translates to CASTSGQGIMNTEAFF.

V usage is TRBV2 and J usage is TRBJ1-2; the D is unclear. The CDR3 is made up of 13 amino acids. Germline CDR1 is SNHLY and CDR2 is FYNNEI. V was cut by 2 bases and J by 6 bases, with 10 bases left in between. The CDR3 here is CASSERSSNGYTF. Written as DNA, the CDR3 is TGTGCCAGCAGTGAAAGGTCCTCGAATGGCTACACCTTC.